A selection of T cell receptor beta chains follows, all from one sample in a study of cytomegalovirus exposure and HLA in healthy donors. The repertoire was sequenced with immunoSEQ multiplex PCR; TCRdb's copy has only in-frame clones and lacks some. Of some 130,000 clones detected, 65% to 85% appear once; the ten largest clones hold more than 0.85%. The source material was PBMCs. The receptor set was obtained from a man aged 18 to 30 in good health and CMV-seronegative. CDR3s include the opening cysteine and the closing phenylalanine or tryptophan. Fields, in order: J gene, D gene, V gene, clone size, CDR3 protein, CDR3 DNA. A D gene is named only where the DNA matches it firmly. Size values are once, few and many counts, or a class for expanded clones, and some rows have none.

TRBJ1-1 | . | TRBV2 | . | CASSDPRVEAFF | TGTGCCAGCAGTGACCCCCGGGTCGAAGCTTTCTTT
TRBJ2-5 | . | TRBV4-2 | . | CASSPRGTGETQYF | TGTGCCAGCAGCCCCAGGGGTACCGGAGAGACCCAGTACTTC
TRBJ1-2 | TRBD1 | TRBV18 | once | CASSPGQGGSWEYGYTF | TGTGCCAGCTCACCGGGACAAGGGGGCTCATGGGAATATGGCTACACCTTC
TRBJ1-2 | . | TRBV25-1 | . | CASSEYESVNYGYTF | TGTGCCAGCAGTGAATATGAGAGCGTAAACTATGGCTACACCTTC
TRBJ2-7 | . | TRBV7-2 | . | CASSIWGETYEQYF | TGTGCCAGCAGTATATGGGGGGAGACCTACGAGCAGTACTTC
TRBJ1-1 | . | TRBV14 | . | CASSQELNTEAFF | TGTGCCAGCAGCCAAGAACTAAACACTGAAGCTTTCTTT
TRBJ2-2 | . | TRBV29-1 | once | CSVLPWGAGELFF | TGCAGCGTTTTACCGTGGGGGGCCGGGGAGCTGTTTTTT
TRBJ1-1 | . | TRBV13 | . | CASSVAGGNTEAFF | TGTGCCAGCAGCGTCGCGGGAGGGAACACTGAAGCTTTCTTT
TRBJ1-6 | TRBD1 | TRBV7-9 | . | CASSATGDDSPLHF | TGTGCCAGCAGCGCGACAGGGGACGATTCACCCCTCCACTTT
TRBJ1-5 | TRBD1 | TRBV6-5 | . | CASSYLGGAGQPQHF | TGTGCCAGCAGTTACTTAGGGGGCGCAGGTCAGCCCCAGCATTTT
TRBJ2-7 | . | TRBV18 | few | CASSPPTRRGTYEQYF | TGTGCCAGCTCACCACCGACGCGGAGGGGAACCTACGAGCAGTACTTC
TRBJ1-1 | TRBD1 | TRBV13 | . | CASSSKPRGDTEAFF | TGTGCCAGCAGCTCTAAGCCCAGGGGGGACACTGAAGCTTTCTTT
TRBJ1-2 | TRBD1 | TRBV5-6 | few | CASSLGSWTGGYTF | TGTGCCAGCAGCTTGGGATCGTGGACAGGTGGCTACACCTTC
TRBJ1-2 | . | TRBV4-1 | . | CASSQESTGNYGYTF | TGCGCCAGCAGCCAAGAATCAACCGGTAACTATGGCTACACCTTC
TRBJ1-2 | TRBD1 | TRBV6-5 | . | CASSLTGNRYGYTF | TGTGCCAGCAGTCTGACAGGGAATCGGTATGGCTACACCTTC
TRBJ2-2 | . | TRBV15 | once | CATSRDRKGHRFTGELFF | TGTGCCACCAGCAGAGATAGGAAGGGACATCGCTTCACCGGGGAGCTGTTTTTT
TRBJ2-1 | . | TRBV4-3 | . | CASSPSGGASNEQFF | TGCGCCAGCAGCCCAAGCGGAGGGGCTTCCAATGAGCAGTTCTTC
TRBJ2-5 | . | TRBV7-3 | once | CASSLRFQETQYF | TGTGCCAGCAGCCTGAGATTCCAAGAGACCCAGTACTTC
TRBJ2-7 | TRBD1 | TRBV7-9 | . | CASSPRGSYEQYF | TGTGCCAGCAGCCCCAGGGGGTCCTACGAGCAGTACTTC
TRBJ2-2 | TRBD1 | TRBV5-1 | . | CASSSGTGNTGELFF | TGCGCCAGCAGCTCCGGGACAGGGAACACCGGGGAGCTGTTTTTT
TRBJ1-2 | . | TRBV7-2 | . | CASSLDFSGGWGYGYTF | TGTGCCAGCAGCTTAGACTTCTCGGGGGGGTGGGGATATGGCTACACCTTC
TRBJ1-1 | . | TRBV4-3 | . | CASSLLGRGRMNTEAFF | TGCGCCAGCAGCCTGCTAGGTCGGGGGAGGATGAACACTGAAGCTTTCTTT
TRBJ2-5 | TRBD1 | TRBV29-1 | . | CSVEDGTGKETQYF | TGCAGCGTTGAAGATGGGACAGGGAAAGAGACCCAGTACTTC
TRBJ2-7 | TRBD1 | TRBV25-1 | . | CASSESGQLSYEQYF | TGTGCCAGCAGTGAATCGGGACAGCTTTCCTACGAGCAGTACTTC
TRBJ2-7 | . | TRBV6-6 | . | CASSPGQTYEQYF | TGTGCCAGCAGCCCCGGACAGACGTACGAGCAGTACTTC
TRBJ1-4 | . | TRBV15 | . | CATSRDWPGVATNEKLFF | TGTGCCACCAGCAGAGATTGGCCAGGTGTCGCAACTAATGAAAAACTGTTTTTT
TRBJ1-2 | TRBD1 | TRBV7-9 | . | CASSLEAGGNYGYTF | TGTGCCAGCAGCTTAGAGGCAGGGGGGAACTATGGCTACACCTTC
TRBJ1-2 | . | TRBV10-3 | . | CAIREGSQFYGYTF | TGTGCCATCCGGGAAGGATCTCAGTTCTATGGCTACACCTTC
TRBJ1-2 | . | TRBV11-1 | . | CASSPRGVENYGYTF | TGTGCCAGCAGCCCCCGGGGAGTAGAAAACTATGGCTACACCTTC
TRBJ1-2 | TRBD1 | TRBV10-3 | . | CAISESQGAFYGYTF | TGTGCCATCAGTGAGTCACAGGGGGCGTTCTATGGCTACACCTTC
TRBJ1-5 | . | TRBV2 | . | CASSVPGQNQPQHF | TGTGCCAGCAGTGTTCCCGGACAGAATCAGCCCCAGCATTTT
TRBJ2-2 | . | TRBV18 | . | CASSPPLSTGELFF | TGTGCCAGCTCACCACCTTTGAGCACCGGGGAGCTGTTTTTT
TRBJ1-4 | . | TRBV6-1 | . | CASSDSNEKLFF | TGTGCCAGCAGTGACAGTAATGAAAAACTGTTTTTT
TRBJ1-2 | . | TRBV29-1 | . | CSVETSYGYTF | TGCAGCGTTGAAACATCCTATGGCTACACCTTC
TRBJ1-4 | TRBD1 | TRBV7-9 | . | CASSDSHTLTGGADEKLFF | TGTGCCAGCAGCGATTCCCACACCTTAACAGGGGGCGCCGATGAAAAACTGTTTTTT
TRBJ2-7 | TRBD2 | TRBV10-3 | . | CAIRLADSYEQYF | TGTGCCATCAGACTAGCGGATTCCTACGAGCAGTACTTC
TRBJ2-2 | TRBD2 | TRBV5-8 | once | CASSRAGGLSGELFF | TGTGCCAGCAGCCGAGCGGGGGGCTTGTCCGGGGAGCTGTTTTTT
TRBJ1-1 | . | TRBV2 | few | CASTSSRDGGNTEAFF | TGTGCCAGCACCTCCTCTAGGGACGGGGGGAACACTGAAGCTTTCTTT
TRBJ1-1 | . | TRBV5-1 | once | CASSRDTDNTEAFF | TGCGCCAGCAGCCGGGACACGGATAACACTGAAGCTTTCTTT
TRBJ1-5 | TRBD1 | TRBV4-1 | few | CASRDRENQPQHF | TGCGCCAGCAGGGACAGGGAAAATCAGCCCCAGCATTTT
TRBJ2-5 | TRBD1 | TRBV30 | . | CAWALGQGGETQYF | TGTGCCTGGGCCCTGGGACAGGGGGGGGAGACCCAGTACTTC
TRBJ2-7 | TRBD2 | TRBV27 | . | CASKLSGGFHYEQYF | TGTGCCAGCAAATTATCGGGGGGATTCCACTACGAGCAGTACTTC
TRBJ2-1 | TRBD1 | TRBV9 | . | CASSVGGQNNEQFF | TGTGCCAGCAGCGTAGGGGGACAGAACAATGAGCAGTTCTTC
TRBJ1-2 | TRBD1 | TRBV12-5 | . | CASGVRDRDGGYTF | TGTGCTAGTGGTGTCCGGGACAGGGATGGTGGCTACACCTTC
TRBJ1-2 | TRBD1 | TRBV6-5 | . | CASSYTLIDREYGYTF | TGTGCCAGCAGTTACACCCTCATAGACAGGGAATATGGCTACACCTTC
TRBJ2-3 | . | TRBV13 | . | CASSRQASTADTQYF | TGTGCCAGCAGCCGACAGGCGTCAACGGCAGATACGCAGTATTTT
TRBJ2-5 | . | TRBV28 | . | CASSLIPRGQETQYF | TGTGCCAGCAGTTTAATCCCCAGGGGACAAGAGACCCAGTACTTC
TRBJ2-7 | . | TRBV5-1 | many | CASSHADEQYF | TGCGCCAGCAGCCATGCGGACGAGCAGTACTTC
TRBJ1-5 | . | TRBV4-3 | . | CASGQDRYQPQHF | TGCGCCAGCGGCCAAGATAGATACCAGCCCCAGCATTTT
TRBJ1-1 | TRBD1 | TRBV9 | . | CASSVAGDRGTEAFF | TGTGCCAGCAGCGTAGCTGGGGACAGGGGCACTGAAGCTTTCTTT
TRBJ2-3 | TRBD1 | TRBV7-9 | . | CASGDRGADTQYF | TGTGCCAGCGGGGACAGGGGGGCAGATACGCAGTATTTT
TRBJ2-7 | . | TRBV4-3 | . | CASSQDSGSYEQYF | TGCGCCAGCAGCCAAGATTCGGGTTCCTACGAGCAGTACTTC
TRBJ1-1 | . | TRBV13 | . | CASSLDSDTEAFF | TGTGCCAGCAGCTTAGATTCGGACACTGAAGCTTTCTTT